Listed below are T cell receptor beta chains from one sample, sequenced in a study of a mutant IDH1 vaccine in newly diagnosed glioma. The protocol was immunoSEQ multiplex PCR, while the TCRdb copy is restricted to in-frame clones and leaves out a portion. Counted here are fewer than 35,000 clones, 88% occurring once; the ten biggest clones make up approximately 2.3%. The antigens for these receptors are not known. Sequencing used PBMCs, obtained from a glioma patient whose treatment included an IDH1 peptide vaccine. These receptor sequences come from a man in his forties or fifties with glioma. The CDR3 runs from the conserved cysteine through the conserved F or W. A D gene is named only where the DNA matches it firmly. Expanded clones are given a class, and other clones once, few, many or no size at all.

TGCGCCAGCAGCGCCTTGACAGGGGGCCGCACAGATACGCAGTATTTT	CASSALTGGRTDTQYF	TRBD1	TRBV5-1	TRBJ2-3	NA	16
TGCGCCAGCAGCCAAGCCTCGGGCCCCCTCGATATAAGCAATCAGCCCCAGCATTTT	CASSQASGPLDISNQPQHF	NA	TRBV4-1	TRBJ1-5	NA	19
TGTGCCAGCAGTTACTCAGCTGGGGGGTCCACTGAAGCTTTCTTT	CASSYSAGGSTEAFF	NA	TRBV6-5	TRBJ1-1	NA	15
TGCGCCAACCCCAAATCACACCAGGAGGCAGGCACAGATACGCAGTATTTT	CANPKSHQEAGTDTQYF	NA	TRBV10-2	TRBJ2-3	NA	17
TGTGCCAGCTCACCACCGGACAGGACGAATGGCTACACCTTC	CASSPPDRTNGYTF	TRBD1	TRBV18	TRBJ1-2	NA	14
TGCAGTGCTCAGTACTCTGGAGAGCAGTTCTTC	CSAQYSGEQFF	NA	TRBV20-1	TRBJ2-1	NA	11
TGTGCCAGCAGTGAAGCGCTAGTCGGGGGCTATGGCTACACCTTC	CASSEALVGGYGYTF	NA	TRBV6-1	TRBJ1-2	NA	15
TGTGCCAGCAGCCCTAGGCCTGGGACACTTCATCAGCCCCAGCATTTT	CASSPRPGTLHQPQHF	NA	TRBV28	TRBJ1-5	NA	16
TGCGCCAGCAGCCAAGGTGGCATACCCATGAACACTGAAGCTTTCTTT	CASSQGGIPMNTEAFF	NA	TRBV4-1	TRBJ1-1	NA	16
TGTGCCAGCAGCCCGGGGACAACGCACTATGGCTACACCTTC	CASSPGTTHYGYTF	NA	TRBV7-3	TRBJ1-2	once	14
TGTGCCAGCAGCAACCTGGACTCCACAGATACGCAGTATTTT	CASSNLDSTDTQYF	NA	TRBV21-1	TRBJ2-3	once	14
TGTGCCAGCAGTTACGCCAGGGTTGATGAAAAACTGTTTTTT	CASSYARVDEKLFF	NA	TRBV6-6	TRBJ1-4	NA	14
TGTGCCAGCAGGAAGGAGCTGGGGAACACCGGGGAGCTGTTTTTT	CASRKELGNTGELFF	NA	TRBV2	TRBJ2-2	NA	15
TGTGCCAGCAGTTCCGACAGTGGCTACGGAAACACCATATATTTT	CASSSDSGYGNTIYF	NA	TRBV7-9	TRBJ1-3	NA	15
TGTGCCAGCAGCCCGGGACAACCTAATCAGCCCCAGCATTTT	CASSPGQPNQPQHF	NA	TRBV7-9	TRBJ1-5	NA	14
TGTGCCAGCAGCTTACCCGGGTCCTTGACTAGCGGCGAGCAGTACTTC	CASSLPGSLTSGEQYF	TRBD2	TRBV7-9	TRBJ2-7	NA	16
TGTGCCAGCAGCCTAGCCGGGACAGAACTTTCCTACGAGCAGTACTTC	CASSLAGTELSYEQYF	TRBD1	TRBV7-2	TRBJ2-7	once	16
TGTGCCAGCAGTTATGCAGGGGGAGGCTACACCTTC	CASSYAGGGYTF	TRBD1	TRBV6-5	TRBJ1-2	NA	12
TGTGCCAGCAGCCCCCGAACCTCCTACGAGCAGTACTTC	CASSPRTSYEQYF	NA	TRBV7-2	TRBJ2-7	NA	13
TGTGCCAGCAGATTAAGGGAGGGGAACACTGAAGCTTTCTTT	CASRLREGNTEAFF	NA	TRBV6-5	TRBJ1-1	NA	14